Presented here are 24 T cell receptor beta chains from one specimen sequenced in a study of blood T cell repertoires in COVID-19. Data came from immunoSEQ multiplex PCR; TCRdb stores just in-frame clones and leaves some out. The table records hundreds of thousands of clones, 85% of them present only once. Specimen: peripheral blood. The receptors shown here come from a woman under 30 with acute or convalescent COVID-19.

This clone showed up just once. The chain links TRBV10-3 to TRBJ1-2; TRBD1 aligns across 7 bases. CDR3 length: 13 residues. The V and J ends lost 7 bases and 3 bases, in that order; junction bases with no gene match: 5. The germline V gene has CDR1 ENHRY and CDR2 SYGVKD. The CDR3 DNA reads TGTGCCATCACAGACAGGGTCGACTATGGCTACACCTTC. This translates into CAITDRVDYGYTF.

This clone was picked up one time. The chain employs TRBV30 and TRBJ1-3; D is unclear. V lost 4 bases to trimming and J lost 0 bases, with 13 bases between them. From germline, CDR1 is GTSNPN and CDR2 SVGIG (reference sequence). The CDR3 contains 15 residues. CDR3 DNA: TGTGCCTGGACCAAAGCTTTGAGCTCTGGAAACACCATATATTTT. It specifies CAWTKALSSGNTIYF. Complete variable domain (other parts from reference TRBV30 and TRBJ1-3): SQTIHQWPATLVQPVGSPLSLECTVEGTSNPNLYWYRQAAGRGLQLLFYSVGIGQISSEVPQNLSASRPQDRQFILSSKKLLLSDSGFYLCAWTKALSSGNTIYFGEGSWLTVV.

V is TRBV5-5 and J is TRBJ2-2; 9 bases map to TRBD1. The V gene end was trimmed by 6 bases and the J gene end by 3 bases; junction bases not matched to a gene: 6. The CDR3 totals 15 residues. The germline V gene encodes CDR1 SGHKS and CDR2 YYEKEE (reference sequence). CDR3 nucleotides: TGTGCCAGCACCAACAGGGGGCTGGACACCGGGGAGCTGTTTTTT. Protein: CASTNRGLDTGELFF.

The rearrangement links TRBV18 to TRBJ1-2, with 9 bases lining up with TRBD1. From germline, CDR1 is KGHSH and CDR2 LQKENI. V was pared by 3 bases and J by 4 bases, with 9 bases of the junction left unmatched. CDR3 size: 16 residues. The CDR3: CASSPPQYRGLYGYTF. The CDR3 DNA reads TGTGCCAGCTCACCGCCTCAGTACAGGGGGCTCTATGGCTACACCTTC.

DNA of the CDR3: TGTGCCAGCAGCAAAGCTGTCCGGGAAGGTGATAGCAATCAGCCCCAGCATTTT. This codes for CASSKAVREGDSNQPQHF. This chain uses TRBV21-1 with TRBJ1-5. TRBV21-1 is termed a pseudogene. This CDR3 spans 18 amino acids.

This clone showed up just a few times. The identical CDR3 is also encoded by other nucleotide sequences in the sample. DNA for the CDR3: TGTGCCAGCAGTCCCGGAGGGGGAAACACCATATATTTT. As protein: CASSPGGGNTIYF. The chain recombines TRBV27 with TRBJ1-3; D not certain. Trimming shortened V by 5 bases and J by 4 bases, and 9 bases separated the two germline ends. Germline values: CDR1 MNHEY, CDR2 SMNVEV (reference sequence). The CDR3 extends over 13 amino acids.

The chain uses TRBV28 and TRBJ2-7; tentatively, D is TRBD2 (5 bases). CDR1 and CDR2 (germline): MDHEN, SYDVKM. The CDR3 runs 12 residues. V was trimmed by 7 bases and J by 4 bases, leaving 11 bases between them. DNA of the CDR3: TGTGCCAGCAAGAGAGGGCAGTACGAGCAGTACTTC. This encodes CASKRGQYEQYF.

This clone has just one count. This sample also contains other DNA sequences that code for the same CDR3. This sequence joins TRBV6-5 and TRBJ1-2; 7 positions agree with TRBD1. V was clipped by 6 bases and J by 5 bases; unmatched bases: 3. Looked up from germline, CDR1 is MNHEY and CDR2 is SVGAGI. The CDR3 has 12 amino acids. The CDR3 loop is CASSRQGYGYTF. The CDR3 nucleotides are TGTGCCAGCAGCCGACAGGGATATGGCTACACCTTC.

The V call is TRBV29-1, the J call TRBJ1-4, with D unclear. Germline V CDR1 and CDR2: SQVTM, ANQGSEA. The V end lost 5 bases, the J end lost 5 bases, and 6 bases lay between the germline ends. This CDR3 spans 11 amino acids. The CDR3 is CSVLENEKLFF. The CDR3 DNA reads TGCAGCGTTCTAGAGAATGAAAAACTGTTTTTT.

This CDR3 is CASSPGASGIQHF. Written as DNA, the CDR3 is TGTGCCAGCAGCCCCGGAGCTTCGGGAATACAGCATTTT. The chain employs TRBV5-4 and TRBJ1-5; D is unclear. V lost 4 bases, J lost 13 bases, and 18 bases lay in between. In germline, CDR1 is SGHNT, CDR2 YYREEE (reference sequence). The CDR3 contains 13 residues. The entire variable domain, with the rest obtained from reference TRBV5-4 and TRBJ1-5, is as follows: ETGVTQSPTHLIKTRGQQVTLRCSSQSGHNTVSWYQQALGQGPQFIFQYYREEENGRGNFPPRFSGLQFPNYSSELNVNALELDDSALYLCASSPGASGIQHFGDGTRLSIL.

The rearrangement links TRBV27 to TRBJ2-7; D perhaps matches TRBD2 (6 bases). V dropped 1 base and J dropped 4 bases, with 8 bases sitting between them. Looked up from germline, CDR1 is MNHEY and CDR2 is SMNVEV (reference sequence). CDR3 length: 13 amino acids. The CDR3 DNA sequence: TGTGCCAGCAGTTTATTCGGGGGATACGAGCAGTACTTC. The encoded protein is CASSLFGGYEQYF.

The chain couples TRBV30 to TRBJ1-4; 9 bases fit TRBD1. The CDR3 runs 14 residues. Germline lookup yields CDR1 GTSNPN and CDR2 SVGIG (reference sequence). V gave up 2 bases and J gave up 5 bases; unmatched junction bases: 3. CDR3 loop: CAWSTTGGNEKLFF. CDR3 nucleotides: TGTGCCTGGAGTACGACAGGGGGGAATGAAAAACTGTTTTTT.

The chain uses TRBV5-8 and TRBJ1-3; tentatively, D is TRBD1 (5 bases). Deletions cut 5 bases from V and 0 bases from J, with 12 bases between. The CDR3 is 15 residues long. CDR1 and CDR2 (germline): SGHTS, YDEGEE. CDR3: CASRGEVLSGNTIYF. The CDR3 nucleotides read TGTGCCAGCAGGGGGGAGGTCCTCTCTGGAAACACCATATATTTT.

V is TRBV5-1 and J is TRBJ2-2, with 7 bases lining up with TRBD1. The CDR3 totals 15 residues. V was pared by 3 bases and J by 3 bases, with 5 bases of the junction left unmatched. Germline V gene sequence: CDR1 SGHRS, CDR2 YFSETQ. In nucleotides, the CDR3 is TGCGCCAGCAGCTCCGGGACAGCGTACACCGGGGAGCTGTTTTTT. Translation gives CASSSGTAYTGELFF. Combining the CDR3 with reference TRBV5-1 and TRBJ2-2 gives the whole variable domain KAGVTQTPRYLIKTRGQQVTLSCSPISGHRSVSWYQQTPGQGLQFLFEYFSETQRNKGNFPGRFSGRQFSNSRSEMNVSTLELGDSALYLCASSSGTAYTGELFFGEGSRLTVL.

DNA for the CDR3: TGTGCCAGCTCAGCTCTAGCGGGGGGAACAGATACGCAGTATTTT. Residues: CASSALAGGTDTQYF. This rearrangement joins TRBV18 to TRBJ2-3, with 11 positions matching TRBD2. This CDR3 has 15 amino acids. Looked up from germline, CDR1 is KGHSH and CDR2 is LQKENI. The V segment lost 5 bases and the J segment 3 bases; nucleotides outside the gene matches: 4.

CDR3 coding DNA: TGCGCCAGCAGCTTGGAACAGTATGGCTACACCTTC. Translating gives CASSLEQYGYTF. The genes are TRBV5-1 and TRBJ1-2; D gene unclear. In germline, CDR1 is SGHRS, CDR2 YFSETQ. Trimming shortened V by 0 bases and J by 5 bases, and 5 bases separated the two germline ends. This CDR3 region has 12 residues.

The V gene is TRBV3-1 (or the pseudogene TRBV3-2), the J gene TRBJ2-7; D call uncertain. Trimming took 2 bases from V and 3 from J, leaving 8 bases between them. Germline V gives CDR1 LGHDT, CDR2 YNNKEL (reference sequence). The CDR3 loop spans 13 amino acids. The CDR3 loop reads CASSQQQYYEQYF. In nucleotides, the CDR3 is TGTGCCAGCAGCCAACAACAATACTACGAGCAGTACTTC.

The chain links TRBV5-1 to TRBJ2-1; 8 positions match TRBD2. The CDR3 is 15 residues long. Looked up from germline, CDR1 is SGHRS and CDR2 is YFSETQ. V was pared by 0 bases and J by 7 bases, with 6 bases of the junction left unmatched. The CDR3 DNA follows: TGCGCCAGCAGCTTGGTGGCGGGAGGTATAAATGAGCAGTTCTTC. It codes for CASSLVAGGINEQFF.

This chain joins TRBV21-1 and TRBJ2-7; the D call in the table, TRBD2, was not verified against the DNA. TRBV21-1 is deemed a pseudogene. This CDR3 has 15 amino acids. DNA for the CDR3: TGTGCCAGCAGCAAAGGCCACTCTCATTCCTACGAGCAGTACTTC. Translating it yields CASSKGHSHSYEQYF.

The V gene is TRBV10-3, the J gene TRBJ2-2; D may be TRBD1 (5 bases). The CDR3 covers 16 residues. The germline gives CDR1 ENHRY, CDR2 SYGVKD. V was shortened by 0 bases and J by 2 bases, with 10 bases between the two germline ends. The CDR3 DNA reads as TGTGCCATCAGTGAGTCGCAAGGGGATAACACCGGGGAGCTGTTTTTT. It specifies CAISESQGDNTGELFF.

The J gene is TRBJ2-7, the V gene TRBV27; 10 nucleotides align to TRBD2. V shed 5 bases and J 3 bases; nucleotides not matched to a gene: 10. Per the germline V gene, CDR1 is MNHEY and CDR2 is SMNVEV (reference sequence). The CDR3 contains 16 residues. The CDR3 reads CASSDSGTSDIYEQYF. The CDR3 DNA follows: TGTGCCAGCAGTGACTCCGGGACTAGCGATATCTACGAGCAGTACTTC.

V gene TRBV7-9 combines with J gene TRBJ1-3, with 9 bases matching TRBD1. Per germline, CDR1 SEHNR and CDR2 FQNEAQ (reference sequence). The CDR3 covers 14 residues. Losses at the gene ends were 7 bases for V and 9 bases for J; bases not matched to a gene: 10. The CDR3 is CASTSPTGGVTIYF. In DNA form, the CDR3 reads TGTGCCAGCACCTCTCCAACAGGGGGCGTCACCATATATTTT.

J is TRBJ2-1 and V is TRBV5-1; the match to TRBD1 covers 12 bases. This CDR3 is 15 amino acids long. Germline loops: CDR1 SGHRS, CDR2 YFSETQ. V lost 4 bases, J lost 5 bases, and 4 bases stayed unmatched. DNA of the CDR3: TGCGCCAGCAGCCCAGGGGACAGGGGGCACAATGAGCAGTTCTTC. Translated: CASSPGDRGHNEQFF.

The CDR3 sequence is CASSTESYSYEQYF. As DNA, the CDR3 is TGTGCCAGCAGTACCGAGTCTTACTCCTACGAGCAGTACTTC. The V call is TRBV6-5, the J call TRBJ2-7, with unresolved D. V gave up 5 bases and J gave up 0 bases, with 11 bases separating them. The CDR3 is 14 residues long. CDR1 and CDR2 (germline): MNHEY, SVGAGI.